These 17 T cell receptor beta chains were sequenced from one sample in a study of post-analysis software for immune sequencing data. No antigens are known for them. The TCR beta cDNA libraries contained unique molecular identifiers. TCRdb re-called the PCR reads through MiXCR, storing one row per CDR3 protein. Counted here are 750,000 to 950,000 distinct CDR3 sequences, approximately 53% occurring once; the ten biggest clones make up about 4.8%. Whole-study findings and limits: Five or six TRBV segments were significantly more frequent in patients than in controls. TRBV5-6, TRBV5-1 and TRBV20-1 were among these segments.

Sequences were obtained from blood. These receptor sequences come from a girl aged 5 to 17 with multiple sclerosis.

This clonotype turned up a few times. Here the CDR3 reads CASRRGGIQETQYF. CDR3 sequence (DNA): TGCGCCAGCCGTCGGGGCGGTATACAAGAGACCCAGTACTTC. This sequence joins TRBV5-1 and TRBJ2-5, with D perhaps TRBD1 or TRBD2 (5 bases each). The V gene lost 7 bases and the J gene lost 2 bases, with 15 bases spanning the gap. The CDR3 covers 14 residues. The germline V gene has CDR1 SGHRS and CDR2 YFSETQ. Supplemented by reference TRBV5-1 and TRBJ2-5, the full variable domain reads KAGVTQTPRYLIKTRGQQVTLSCSPISGHRSVSWYQQTPGQGLQFLFEYFSETQRNKGNFPGRFSGRQFSNSRSEMNVSTLELGDSALYLCASRRGGIQETQYFGPGTRLLVL.

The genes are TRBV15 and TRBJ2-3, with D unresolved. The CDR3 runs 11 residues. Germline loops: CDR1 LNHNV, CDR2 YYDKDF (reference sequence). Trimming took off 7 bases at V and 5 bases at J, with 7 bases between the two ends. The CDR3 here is CATKRIDTQYF. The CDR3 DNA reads TGTGCCACCAAACGGATAGATACGCAGTATTTT.

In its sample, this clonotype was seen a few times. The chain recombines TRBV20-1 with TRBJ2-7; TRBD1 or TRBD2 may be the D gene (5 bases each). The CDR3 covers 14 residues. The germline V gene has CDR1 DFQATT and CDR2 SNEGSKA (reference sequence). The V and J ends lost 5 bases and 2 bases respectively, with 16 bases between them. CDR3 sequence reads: CSAPSGASPYEQYF. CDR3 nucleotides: TGCAGTGCTCCTTCCGGGGCCTCTCCCTACGAGCAGTACTTC.

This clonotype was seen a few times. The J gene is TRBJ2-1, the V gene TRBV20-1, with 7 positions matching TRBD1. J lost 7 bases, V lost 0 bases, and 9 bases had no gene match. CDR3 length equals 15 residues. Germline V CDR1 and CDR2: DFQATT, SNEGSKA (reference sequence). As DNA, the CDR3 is TGCAGTGCTAGAGATGGTAGGGGGCGCTCGAATGAGCAGTTCTTC. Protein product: CSARDGRGRSNEQFF.

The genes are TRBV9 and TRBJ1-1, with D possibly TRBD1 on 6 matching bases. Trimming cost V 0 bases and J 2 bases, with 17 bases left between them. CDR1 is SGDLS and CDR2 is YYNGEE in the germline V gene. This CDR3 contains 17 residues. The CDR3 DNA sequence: TGTGCCAGCAGCGTAGGGGTGGGGCAGGGGACAAACACTGAAGCTTTCTTT. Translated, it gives CASSVGVGQGTNTEAFF. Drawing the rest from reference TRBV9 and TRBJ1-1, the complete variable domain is DSGVTQTPKHLITATGQRVTLRCSPRSGDLSVYWYQQSLDQGLQFLIQYYNGEERAKGNILERFSAQQFPDLHSELNLSSLELGDSALYFCASSVGVGQGTNTEAFFGQGTRLTVV.

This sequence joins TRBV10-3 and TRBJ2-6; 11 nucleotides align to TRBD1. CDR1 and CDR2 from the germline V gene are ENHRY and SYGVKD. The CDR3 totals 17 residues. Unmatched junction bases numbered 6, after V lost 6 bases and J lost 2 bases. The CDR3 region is CAISAGQGATGANVLTF. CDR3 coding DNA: TGTGCCATCAGCGCCGGACAGGGGGCAACTGGGGCCAACGTCCTGACTTTC.

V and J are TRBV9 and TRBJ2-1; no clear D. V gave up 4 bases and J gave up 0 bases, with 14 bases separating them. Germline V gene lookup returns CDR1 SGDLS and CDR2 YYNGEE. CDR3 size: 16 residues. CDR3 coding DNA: TGTGCCAGCAGCCAAAGGTCCGAAAGCTCCTACAATGAGCAGTTCTTC. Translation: CASSQRSESSYNEQFF.

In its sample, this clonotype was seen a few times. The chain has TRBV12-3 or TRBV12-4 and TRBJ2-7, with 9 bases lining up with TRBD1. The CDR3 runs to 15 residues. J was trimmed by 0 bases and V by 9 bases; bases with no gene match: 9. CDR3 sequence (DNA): TGTGCCAGTAGTCACCGGGACAGGGCCTCCTACGAGCAGTACTTC. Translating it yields CASSHRDRASYEQYF.

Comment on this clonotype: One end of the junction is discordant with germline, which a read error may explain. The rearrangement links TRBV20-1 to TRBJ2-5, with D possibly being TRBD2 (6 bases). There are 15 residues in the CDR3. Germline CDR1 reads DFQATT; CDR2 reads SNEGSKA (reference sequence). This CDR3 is CSTRDGREPQETQYF. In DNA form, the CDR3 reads TGCAGTACTAGAGATGGACGGGAGCCACAAGAGACCCAGTACTTC.

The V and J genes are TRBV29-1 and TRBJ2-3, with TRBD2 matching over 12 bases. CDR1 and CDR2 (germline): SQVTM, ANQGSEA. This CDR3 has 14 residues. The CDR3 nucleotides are TGCACCACTAGCGGGGGGTCCCTCACAGATACGCAGTATTTT. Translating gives CTTSGGSLTDTQYF.

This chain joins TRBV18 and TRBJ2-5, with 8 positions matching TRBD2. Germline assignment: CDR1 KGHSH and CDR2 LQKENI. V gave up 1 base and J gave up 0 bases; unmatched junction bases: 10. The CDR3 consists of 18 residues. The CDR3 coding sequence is TGTGCCAGCTCACCACTGCCCCCGGGGGGGCAGGACCAAGAGACCCAGTACTTC. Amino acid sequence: CASSPLPPGGQDQETQYF.

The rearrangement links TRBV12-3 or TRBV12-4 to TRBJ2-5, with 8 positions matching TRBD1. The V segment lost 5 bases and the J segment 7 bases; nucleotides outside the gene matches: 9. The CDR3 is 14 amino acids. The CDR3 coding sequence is TGTGCCAGCAGTCCGCTCGGACAGGGCGGGACCCAGTACTTC. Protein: CASSPLGQGGTQYF.

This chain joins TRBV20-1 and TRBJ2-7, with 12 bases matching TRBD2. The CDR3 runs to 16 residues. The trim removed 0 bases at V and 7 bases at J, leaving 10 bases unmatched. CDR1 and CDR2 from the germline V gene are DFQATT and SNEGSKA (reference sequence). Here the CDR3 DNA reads TGCAGTGCTAGAGATTTCCTAGCGGGAGGGCCTGGGGAGCAGTACTTC. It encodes CSARDFLAGGPGEQYF.

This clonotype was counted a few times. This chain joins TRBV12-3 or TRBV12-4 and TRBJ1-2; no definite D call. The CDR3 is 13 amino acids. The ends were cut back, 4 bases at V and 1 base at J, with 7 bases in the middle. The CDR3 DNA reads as TGTGCCAGCAGTTGGAGGGTTAACTATGGCTACACCTTC. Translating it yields CASSWRVNYGYTF.

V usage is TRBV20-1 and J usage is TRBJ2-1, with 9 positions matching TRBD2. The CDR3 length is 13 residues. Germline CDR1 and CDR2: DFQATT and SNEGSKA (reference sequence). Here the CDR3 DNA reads TGCAGCGAAACGGTAGCGGGGGTGAATGAGCAGTTCTTC. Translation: CSETVAGVNEQFF.

This CDR3 reads CASSQGWGRGENEQFF. CDR3 coding DNA: TGCGCCAGCAGCCAAGGATGGGGCAGGGGGGAGAATGAGCAGTTCTTC. The rearrangement links TRBV4-1 to TRBJ2-1; maybe TRBD1 (7 bases). CDR1 is MGHRA and CDR2 is YSYEKL in the germline V gene. V lost 1 base and J 7 bases, leaving 17 bases between the germline ends. The CDR3 loop spans 16 amino acids.

The CDR3 region has the DNA TGCAGTGCTAGGGGTCTGGGGTCACCCCTCCACTTT. Protein sequence: CSARGLGSPLHF. V is TRBV20-1 and J is TRBJ1-6; no reliable D call. The germline gives CDR1 DFQATT, CDR2 SNEGSKA (reference sequence). CDR3 length: 12 residues. The germline V and J ends were trimmed by 3 bases and 10 bases, with 10 bases remaining between them.